This T cell receptor beta chain was sequenced during a study of neurological immune-mediated disorders (dated by TCRdb to the late 2010s). About the full investigation: Among the approximately 35 multiple sclerosis patients, about 30 had relapsing-remitting MS and 3 had secondary progressive MS. The cohort comprised roughly 69 subjects: approximately 15 HAM/TSP patients, 34 multiple sclerosis patients and about 20 healthy controls. Alongside PBMC samples, the set of approximately 100 TCR-beta libraries contained longitudinal samples, technical triplicates, and paired CD4+ and CD8+ T-cell subsets that had been sorted. The study compared peripheral blood TCR-beta repertoires of HTLV-I-associated myelopathy (HAM/TSP) patients, multiple sclerosis patients and healthy controls using UMI-based sequencing.

For unsorted PBMC libraries, 2 million PBMCs were used after storage in RNAlater at -80 degrees C until RNA extraction. Multiple sclerosis patients were enrolled in a US clinical protocol evaluating disease progression by magnetic resonance imaging. Peripheral blood was subjected to Ficoll-Hypaque density gradient centrifugation to isolate PBMCs, which were then cryopreserved in liquid nitrogen. This clonotype was recorded at least ten times. This clone's antigen is unknown. No base quality values were provided; no much bigger clone lies one nucleotide off. Results the study describes overall, beyond this receptor: Phylogenetic analysis grouped repertoires from 18 of 34 MS patients into a cluster of related CDR3 sequences, suggesting a possible repertoire-level signature. TCR clonal expansion was highest in HAM/TSP patients and lowest in MS patients, with MS patients falling below even healthy controls. Across subjects, expanded clones never shared an identical CDR3 amino acid sequence, which suggests that the TCR-beta repertoires in every group were private. No clinical or MRI features were associated with the MS cluster, and the authors said that larger cohorts are needed.

CDR1 SGHAT and CDR2 FQNNGV are derived from the germline V gene. After removal of 5 bases from V and 7 bases from J, the junction retains 1 base not matched to a gene. Its CDR3 holds 12 amino acids, cysteine through phenylalanine. Only the CDR3 DNA stays, 36 bases, in frame from base 1. To synthesize cDNA, template-switch 5'RACE was performed with a primer carrying a 10-nucleotide random unique molecular identifier so that each TCR transcript was tagged. Over 180 million TCR-beta sequences, covering 15-18 subjects, were produced in each sequencing run. Total RNA was extracted with the RNeasy kit. The KAPA Real-time Library Amplification kit was used to amplify TCR-beta VDJ regions with primers for the TCR constant region and the 5'RACE anchor. A first PCR added sample indexes and Illumina adaptors, and a second PCR then raised library yield. After Ampure bead purification, the roughly 650 bp TCR product was size-selected on a 2% E-gel SizeSelection system. Before pooling, library quality was checked on a Bioanalyzer, concentration was measured with Qubit, and libraries were quantified with the Kapa Library Quantification kit. Paired-end 2 x 150 bp sequencing of the libraries was performed on an Illumina HiSeq 2500. To increase sequence diversity, about 24-32% phiX was spiked into each library pool. The paper's data handling went like this. Quality-filtered reads were processed with the UMI-based MiGEC pipeline, which removed over 75% of raw TCR sequences during error correction. VDJ genes were aligned to IMGT germline references, and each clonotype was defined by a unique CDR3 amino acid sequence together with V-J genes. VDJtools evaluated clonal expansion, Shannon diversity and CDR3 relatedness (CalcPairwiseDistances, ClusterSamples); CLCbio workbench built phylogenetic trees. Clones with at least 8 unique UMIs were defined as expanded, with this threshold being based on coefficient-of-variation modelling across technical triplicates. The public sequencing data were trimmed at Q25 with fastp and processed into clonotypes with MiXCR by TCRdb, which kept only in-frame beta chains. Every entry covers one CDR3 protein and lists the most common genes and DNA from its rows. TCRdb, not the authors, supplied the V and J calls. The sample data list some 60,000 distinct CDR3 sequences, and less than 4% of these were observed just once. The top ten constitute about 2% of the sample.

The sequence is built from TRBV11-2 and TRBJ1-2, with 10 bases aligning to TRBD1. The TCR comes from a woman aged 45-59 years with multiple sclerosis. The specimen sequenced was PBMCs. The CDR3 region has the sequence CASSRDRGGYTF. The DNA reads TGTGCCAGCAGCCGGGACAGGGGTGGCTACACCTTC.